The entry that follows covers one TCR beta chain sequence. Each person with ophthalmopathy scored at least 3 on the Clinical Activity Score, reached NOSPECS grade 4 or higher, and had been ill under 3 months. Exclusion of a patient resulted from uncontrolled infection, other autoimmune disease, pregnancy or lactation. These data belong to a study of T cells in Graves' hyperthyroidism and ophthalmopathy. Regions amplified from RNA transcripts were the TCR beta CDR3 regions. The TCR CDR3 was amplified in a first-round RT-PCR using the HTBI primer set. Using its own MiXCR run on the multiplex PCR reads, TCRdb lists one record per CDR3 protein. This repertoire shows 490,000 or so distinct CDR3 sequences, roughly 15% found once; its top ten account for around 28%. The sample comprised blood. This clonotype was sampled from a woman in her twenties or thirties with Graves' ophthalmopathy.

CDR3 sequence (DNA): TGTGCCACCAGCAGGTCGGGCCTGGAGCAGTTCTTC. The encoded protein is CATSRSGLEQFF. The chain uses TRBV15 and TRBJ2-1, with unresolved D. Trimming removed 3 bases at V and 10 bases at J, with 10 bases between. The CDR3 covers 12 residues. Germline V gives CDR1 LNHNV, CDR2 YYDKDF (reference sequence). Full variable domain (missing parts from reference TRBV15 and TRBJ2-1): DAMVIQNPRYQVTQFGKPVTLSCSQTLNHNVMYWYQQKSSQAPKLLFHYYDKDFNNEADTPDNFQSRRPNTSFCFLDIRSPGLGDTAMYLCATSRSGLEQFFGPGTRLTVL.